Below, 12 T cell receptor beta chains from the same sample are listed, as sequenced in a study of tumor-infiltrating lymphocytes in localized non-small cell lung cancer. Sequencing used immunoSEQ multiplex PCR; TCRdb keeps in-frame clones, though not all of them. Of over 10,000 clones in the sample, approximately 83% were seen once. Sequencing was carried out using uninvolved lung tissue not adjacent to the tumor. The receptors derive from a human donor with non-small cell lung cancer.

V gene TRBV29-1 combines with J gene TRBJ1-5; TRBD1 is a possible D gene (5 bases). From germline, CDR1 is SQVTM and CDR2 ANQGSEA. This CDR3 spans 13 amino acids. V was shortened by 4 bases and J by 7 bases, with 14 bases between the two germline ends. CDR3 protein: CSVGDGAGQPQHF. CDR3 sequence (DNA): TGCAGCGTTGGTGATGGGGCGGGGCAGCCCCAGCATTTT.

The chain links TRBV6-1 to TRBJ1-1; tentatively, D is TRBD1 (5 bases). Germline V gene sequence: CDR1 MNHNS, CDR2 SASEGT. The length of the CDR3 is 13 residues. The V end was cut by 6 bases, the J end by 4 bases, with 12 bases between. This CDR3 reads CASSSGPATEAFF. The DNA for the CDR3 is TGTGCCAGCAGCTCGGGACCTGCCACTGAAGCTTTCTTT.

DNA for the CDR3: TGTGCCAGCAGCGTAGGAGGAGATACGCAGTATTTT. This translates into CASSVGGDTQYF. The gene calls are TRBV9 and TRBJ2-3; D call uncertain. CDR3 length equals 12 residues. V was trimmed by 0 bases and J by 5 bases, leaving 4 bases between them. The germline V gene encodes CDR1 SGDLS and CDR2 YYNGEE.

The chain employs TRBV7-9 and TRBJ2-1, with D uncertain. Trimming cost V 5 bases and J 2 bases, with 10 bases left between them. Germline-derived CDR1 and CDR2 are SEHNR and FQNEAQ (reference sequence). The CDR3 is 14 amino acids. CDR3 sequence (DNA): TGTGCCAGCAGCCTACCTGGGGCCTACAATGAGCAGTTCTTC. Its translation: CASSLPGAYNEQFF.

CDR3 coding DNA: TGTGCCAGTTCGGAACCGGGACAGGGGTCCTACGAGCAGTACTTC. Amino acids: CASSEPGQGSYEQYF. This sequence joins TRBV19 and TRBJ2-7; 10 bases fit TRBD1. After removal of 8 bases from V and 1 base from J, the junction contained 8 bases not matched to a gene. This CDR3 has 15 residues. Germline V gene sequence: CDR1 LNHDA, CDR2 SQIVND (reference sequence).

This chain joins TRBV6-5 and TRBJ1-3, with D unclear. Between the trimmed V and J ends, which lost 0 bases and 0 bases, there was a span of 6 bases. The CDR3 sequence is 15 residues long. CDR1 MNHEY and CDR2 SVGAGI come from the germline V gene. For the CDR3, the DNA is TGTGCCAGCAGTTACTCCGCAGTCTCTGGAAACACCATATATTTT. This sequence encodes CASSYSAVSGNTIYF.

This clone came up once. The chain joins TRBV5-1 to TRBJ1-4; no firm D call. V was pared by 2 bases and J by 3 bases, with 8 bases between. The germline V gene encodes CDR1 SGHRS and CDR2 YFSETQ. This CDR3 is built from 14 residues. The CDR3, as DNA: TGCGCCAGCAGCTTTGGAGGGTCTAATGAAAAACTGTTTTTT. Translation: CASSFGGSNEKLFF.

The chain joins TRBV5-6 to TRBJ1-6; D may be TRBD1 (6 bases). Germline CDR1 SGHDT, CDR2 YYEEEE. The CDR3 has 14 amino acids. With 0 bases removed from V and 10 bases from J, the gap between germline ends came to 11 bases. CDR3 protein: CASSLAQGNSPLHF. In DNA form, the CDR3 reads TGTGCCAGCAGCTTGGCCCAGGGGAACTCACCCCTCCACTTT.

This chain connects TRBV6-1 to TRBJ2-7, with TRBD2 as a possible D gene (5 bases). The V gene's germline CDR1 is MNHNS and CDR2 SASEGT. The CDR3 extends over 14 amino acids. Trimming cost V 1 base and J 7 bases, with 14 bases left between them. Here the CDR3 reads CASSEGSGSGEQYF. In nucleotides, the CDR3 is TGTGCCAGCAGTGAAGGTTCCGGGTCGGGGGAGCAGTACTTC.

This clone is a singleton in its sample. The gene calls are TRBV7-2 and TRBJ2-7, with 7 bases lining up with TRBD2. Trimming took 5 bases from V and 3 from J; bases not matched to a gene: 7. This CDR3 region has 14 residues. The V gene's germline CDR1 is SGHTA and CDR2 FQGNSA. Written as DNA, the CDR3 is TGTGCCAGCAGCCAAGCGGGAAAAAACTACGAGCAGTACTTC. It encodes CASSQAGKNYEQYF.

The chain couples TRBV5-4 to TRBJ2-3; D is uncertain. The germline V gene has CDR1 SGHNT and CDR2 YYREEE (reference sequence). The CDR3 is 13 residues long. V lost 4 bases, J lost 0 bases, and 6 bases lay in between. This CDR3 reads CASSAQSTDTQYF. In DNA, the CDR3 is TGTGCCAGCAGCGCCCAGAGCACAGATACGCAGTATTTT.

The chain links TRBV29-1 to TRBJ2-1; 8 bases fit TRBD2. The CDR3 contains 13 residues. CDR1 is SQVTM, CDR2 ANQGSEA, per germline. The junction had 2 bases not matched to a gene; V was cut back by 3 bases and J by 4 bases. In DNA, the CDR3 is TGCAGCGTTGAGACTAGCGAGTACAATGAGCAGTTCTTC. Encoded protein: CSVETSEYNEQFF.